Listed below are T cell receptor beta chains from one sample, sequenced in a study of cytotoxic CD8 clonotypes in ibrutinib-treated CLL. The assay was immunoSEQ multiplex PCR, and TCRdb's table has in-frame clones only and misses some. This sample has 200,000 or so clones, with 60% to 80% found just once. The sequencing used PBMCs, collected after 12 months of ibrutinib treatment. Every receptor here comes from a human donor with chronic lymphocytic leukemia. The CDR3 runs from the conserved cysteine through the conserved F or W.

j_call	v_call	cdr3_aa
TRBJ1-1	TRBV30	CAWSPARRAESTEAFF
TRBJ2-6	TRBV4-1	CASSHPLGTGGSGANVLTF
TRBJ1-6	TRBV9	CASKGLSNSPLHF
TRBJ2-6	TRBV28	CASSKIKSGANVLTF
TRBJ2-5	TRBV6-6	CASSYGGGDQETQYF
TRBJ2-7	TRBV10-1	CASSDWTRGEQYF
TRBJ2-5	TRBV18	CASSPTWAVETQYF
TRBJ1-2	TRBV6-1	CASSPTALYGYTF
TRBJ2-1	TRBV19	CASSIVWGYNEQFF
TRBJ2-1	TRBV7-6	CASSPKTGMNEQFF
TRBJ1-5	TRBV6-5	CASSPAGNQPQHF
TRBJ2-7	TRBV6-5	CASGREAAYEQYF
TRBJ2-6	TRBV7-9	CASKGTVANVLTF
TRBJ2-1	TRBV2	CASSEDRYNEQFF
TRBJ2-2	TRBV9	CASSVEAGANTGELFF
TRBJ2-3	TRBV10-3	CATRGLAGTDTQYF
TRBJ2-7	TRBV11-1	CASSLVSGFNEQYF
TRBJ2-7	TRBV7-6	CASSLGSGGPYEQYF
TRBJ1-2	TRBV11-2	CASSLAGGYTF
TRBJ2-7	TRBV5-4	CASSIFRGGSYEQYF
TRBJ1-1	TRBV19	CASSTGTPNTEAFF
TRBJ2-1	TRBV28	CAIVAGGPVDEQFF
TRBJ2-1	TRBV20-1	CSPAQGNEQFF
TRBJ2-1	TRBV5-6	CASSLDWGNEQFF
TRBJ2-4	TRBV7-9	CASSLLQGNIQYF
TRBJ1-1	TRBV2	CASSVQGLSTEAFF
TRBJ2-5	TRBV5-1	CASSTGLAGRYQETQYF
TRBJ1-5	TRBV10-3	CAISDPGLRQGGNQPQHF
TRBJ2-2	TRBV4-1	CASSPGLARGDTGELFF
TRBJ2-3	TRBV11-2	CASSGSTERAYTQYF
TRBJ1-5	TRBV4-1	CASSPLLWINQPQHF
TRBJ2-6	TRBV7-6	CASSSQGAGANVLTF
TRBJ1-3	TRBV9	CASSVGPRAGGNTIYF
TRBJ2-1	TRBV27	CASSGRLLGRNEQFF
TRBJ2-5	TRBV7-2	CASSLGTWMETQYF
TRBJ1-2	TRBV18	CASSPPNRAANYGYTF
TRBJ1-3	TRBV5-6	CASSPQGALRNTIYF
TRBJ2-3	TRBV29-1	CSVVPSGSPQYF
TRBJ1-2	TRBV18	CASSPAAGQGDYGYTF
TRBJ2-7	TRBV2	CASIETAGQGGYEQYF
TRBJ2-7	TRBV7-8	CASSPLAGLTYEQYF
TRBJ1-6	TRBV6-6	CASISHNNSPLHF
TRBJ1-1	TRBV4-1	CASRGTGDTEAFF
TRBJ2-6	TRBV29-1	CSVGDTGANVLTF
TRBJ2-3	TRBV2	CASSEFAGRTAPDTQYF
TRBJ2-7	TRBV4-2	CASSQGPEVGYEQYF
TRBJ2-5	TRBV4-1	CASSEKGVSETQYF
TRBJ1-1	TRBV29-1	CSVTDPLGSTEAFF
TRBJ1-1	TRBV19	CASSMFASQYTEAFF
TRBJ2-7	TRBV6-5	CASSLPSTGYEQYF
TRBJ2-2	TRBV28	CASSPPNTGELFF